This T cell receptor beta chain was observed in a study of early T cells in non-severe SARS-CoV-2 infection. This clonotype has ten or more counts. The length of the CDR3 is 15 residues. Trimming took 5 bases from V and 1 from J; bases not matched to a gene: 3. Each single cDNA molecule received a unique molecular identifier. TCRdb used MiXCR to reprocess the 5' RACE reads, holding one entry per CDR3 protein. The sample has some 80,000 distinct CDR3 sequences; less than 15% are singletons. The chain combines TRBV12-3 or TRBV12-4 with TRBJ2-3, with 10 bases fitting TRBD2. Source: whole blood, taken at baseline. The sequence came from an adult who was a healthcare worker with PCR-confirmed SARS-CoV-2 infection or an uninfected control (not recorded which). The donor label of this sample is uncertain. The CDR3 here is CASSLLAGRTDTQYF. CDR3 DNA sequence: TGTGCCAGCAGTCTACTAGCGGGACGCACAGATACGCAGTATTTT.